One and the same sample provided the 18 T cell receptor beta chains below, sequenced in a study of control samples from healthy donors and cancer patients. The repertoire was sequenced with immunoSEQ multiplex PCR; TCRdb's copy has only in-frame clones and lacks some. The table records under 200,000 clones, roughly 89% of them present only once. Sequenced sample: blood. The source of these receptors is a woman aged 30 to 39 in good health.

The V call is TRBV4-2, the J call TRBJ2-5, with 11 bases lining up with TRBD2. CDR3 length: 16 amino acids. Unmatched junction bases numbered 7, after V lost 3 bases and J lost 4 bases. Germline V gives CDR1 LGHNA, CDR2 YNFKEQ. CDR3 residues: CASSQILAGGAETQYF. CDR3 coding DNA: TGTGCCAGCAGCCAGATCTTAGCGGGAGGGGCAGAGACCCAGTACTTC.

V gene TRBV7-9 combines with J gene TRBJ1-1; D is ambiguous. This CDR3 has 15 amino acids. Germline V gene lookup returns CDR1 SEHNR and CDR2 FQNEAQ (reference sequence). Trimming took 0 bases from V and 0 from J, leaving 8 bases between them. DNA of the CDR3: TGTGCCAGCAGCTTAGCACGGGGAGTGAACACTGAAGCTTTCTTT. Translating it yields CASSLARGVNTEAFF.

CDR3 loop: CASSRIPGELFF. CDR3 sequence (DNA): TGTGCCAGCAGTCGAATCCCCGGGGAGCTGTTTTTT. The chain is built from TRBV6-2 or TRBV6-3 and TRBJ2-2, with D unclear. CDR1 and CDR2 from the germline V gene are MNHEY and SVGEGT. The V end lost 5 bases, the J end lost 6 bases, and 7 bases lay between the germline ends. The CDR3 totals 12 residues.

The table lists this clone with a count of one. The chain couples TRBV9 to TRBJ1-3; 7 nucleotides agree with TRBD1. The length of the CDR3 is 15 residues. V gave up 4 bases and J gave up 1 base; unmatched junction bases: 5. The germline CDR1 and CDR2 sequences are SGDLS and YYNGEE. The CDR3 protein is CASSTGQTSGNTIYF. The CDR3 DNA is TGTGCCAGCAGCACGGGACAGACATCTGGAAACACCATATATTTT. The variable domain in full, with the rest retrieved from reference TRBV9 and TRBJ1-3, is DSGVTQTPKHLITATGQRVTLRCSPRSGDLSVYWYQQSLDQGLQFLIQYYNGEERAKGNILERFSAQQFPDLHSELNLSSLELGDSALYFCASSTGQTSGNTIYFGEGSWLTVV.

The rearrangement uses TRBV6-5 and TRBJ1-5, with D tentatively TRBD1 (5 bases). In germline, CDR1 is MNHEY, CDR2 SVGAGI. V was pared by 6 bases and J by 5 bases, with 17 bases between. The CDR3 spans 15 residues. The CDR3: CASSTPRDPYQPQHF. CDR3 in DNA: TGTGCCAGCAGCACACCCCGGGACCCCTATCAGCCCCAGCATTTT.

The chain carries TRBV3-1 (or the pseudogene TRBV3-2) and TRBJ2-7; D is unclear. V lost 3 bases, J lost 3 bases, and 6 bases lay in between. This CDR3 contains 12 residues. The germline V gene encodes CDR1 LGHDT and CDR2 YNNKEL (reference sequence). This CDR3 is CASSHEDYEQYF. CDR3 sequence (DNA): TGTGCCAGCAGCCATGAGGACTACGAGCAGTACTTC.

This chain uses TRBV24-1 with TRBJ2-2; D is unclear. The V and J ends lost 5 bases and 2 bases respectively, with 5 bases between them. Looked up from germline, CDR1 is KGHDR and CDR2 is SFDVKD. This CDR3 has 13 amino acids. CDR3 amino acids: CATSAQNTGELFF. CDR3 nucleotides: TGTGCCACCAGTGCACAAAACACCGGGGAGCTGTTTTTT.

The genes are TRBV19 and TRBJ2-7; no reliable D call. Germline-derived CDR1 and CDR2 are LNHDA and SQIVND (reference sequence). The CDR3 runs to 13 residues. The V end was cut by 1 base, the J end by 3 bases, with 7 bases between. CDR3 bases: TGTGCCAGTAGTATAGGACGGCTCTACGAGCAGTACTTC. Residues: CASSIGRLYEQYF.

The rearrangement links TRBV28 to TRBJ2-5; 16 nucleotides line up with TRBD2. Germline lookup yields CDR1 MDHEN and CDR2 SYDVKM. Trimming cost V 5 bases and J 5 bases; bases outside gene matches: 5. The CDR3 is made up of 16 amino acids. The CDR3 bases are TGTGCCAGCAGTGGGACTAGCGGGGGGGCCGAGGAGACCCAGTACTTC. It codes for CASSGTSGGAEETQYF.

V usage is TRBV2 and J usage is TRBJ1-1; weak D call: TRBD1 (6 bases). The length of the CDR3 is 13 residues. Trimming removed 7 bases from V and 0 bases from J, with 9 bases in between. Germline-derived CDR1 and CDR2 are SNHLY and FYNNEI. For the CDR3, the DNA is TGTGCCAGCACGAGGGACATGAACACTGAAGCTTTCTTT. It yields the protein CASTRDMNTEAFF.

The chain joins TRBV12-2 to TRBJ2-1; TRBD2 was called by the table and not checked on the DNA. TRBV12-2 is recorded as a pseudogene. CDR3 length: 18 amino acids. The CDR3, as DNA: TGTGCAAGTCGCTTAGCTGCTAGCGGGAGGTGCCCCTACAATGAGCAGTTCTTC. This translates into CASRLAASGRCPYNEQFF.

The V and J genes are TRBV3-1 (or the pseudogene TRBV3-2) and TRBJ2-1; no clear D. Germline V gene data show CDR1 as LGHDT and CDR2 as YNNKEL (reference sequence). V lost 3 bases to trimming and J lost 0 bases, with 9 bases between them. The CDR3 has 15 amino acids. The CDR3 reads CASSHDGSSYNEQFF. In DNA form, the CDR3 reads TGTGCCAGCAGCCACGACGGAAGCTCCTACAATGAGCAGTTCTTC.

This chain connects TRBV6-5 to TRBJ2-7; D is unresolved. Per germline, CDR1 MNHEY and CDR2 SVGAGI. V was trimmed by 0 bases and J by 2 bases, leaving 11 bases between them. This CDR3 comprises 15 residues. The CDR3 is CASSYSPGATYEQYF. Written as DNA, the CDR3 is TGTGCCAGCAGTTACTCGCCAGGCGCAACCTACGAGCAGTACTTC.

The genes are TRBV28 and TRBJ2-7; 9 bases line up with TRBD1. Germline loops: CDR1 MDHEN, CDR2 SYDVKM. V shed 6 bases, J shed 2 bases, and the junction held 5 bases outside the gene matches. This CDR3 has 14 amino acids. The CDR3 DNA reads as TGTGCCAGCAGGCGTCGACAGGGGGCCTACGAGCAGTACTTC. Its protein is CASRRRQGAYEQYF.

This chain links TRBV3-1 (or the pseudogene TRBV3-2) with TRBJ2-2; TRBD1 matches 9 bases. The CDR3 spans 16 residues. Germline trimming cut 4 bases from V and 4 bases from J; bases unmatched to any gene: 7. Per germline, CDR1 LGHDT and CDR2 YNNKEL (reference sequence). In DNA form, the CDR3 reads TGTGCCAGCAGCCCACCGGACAGGGGTAGCACCGGGGAGCTGTTTTTT. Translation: CASSPPDRGSTGELFF.

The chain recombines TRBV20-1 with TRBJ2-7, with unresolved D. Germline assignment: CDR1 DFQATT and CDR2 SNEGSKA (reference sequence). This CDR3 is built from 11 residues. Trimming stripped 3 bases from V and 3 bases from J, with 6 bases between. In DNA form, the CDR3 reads TGCAGTGCTAGCGGGCACTACGAGCAGTACTTC. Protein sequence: CSASGHYEQYF.

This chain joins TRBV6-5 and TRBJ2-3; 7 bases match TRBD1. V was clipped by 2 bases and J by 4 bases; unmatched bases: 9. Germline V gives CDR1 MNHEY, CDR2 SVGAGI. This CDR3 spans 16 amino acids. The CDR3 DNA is TGTGCCAGCAGTTACGGTAAAGGGGGCGCGGCAGATACGCAGTATTTT. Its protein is CASSYGKGGAADTQYF.

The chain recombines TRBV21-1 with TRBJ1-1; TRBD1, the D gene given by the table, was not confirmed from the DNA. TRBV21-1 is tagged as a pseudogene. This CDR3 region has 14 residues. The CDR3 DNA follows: TGTGCCAGCAGCGACAGTCTTCCCAACACTGAAGCTTTCTTT. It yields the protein CASSDSLPNTEAFF.